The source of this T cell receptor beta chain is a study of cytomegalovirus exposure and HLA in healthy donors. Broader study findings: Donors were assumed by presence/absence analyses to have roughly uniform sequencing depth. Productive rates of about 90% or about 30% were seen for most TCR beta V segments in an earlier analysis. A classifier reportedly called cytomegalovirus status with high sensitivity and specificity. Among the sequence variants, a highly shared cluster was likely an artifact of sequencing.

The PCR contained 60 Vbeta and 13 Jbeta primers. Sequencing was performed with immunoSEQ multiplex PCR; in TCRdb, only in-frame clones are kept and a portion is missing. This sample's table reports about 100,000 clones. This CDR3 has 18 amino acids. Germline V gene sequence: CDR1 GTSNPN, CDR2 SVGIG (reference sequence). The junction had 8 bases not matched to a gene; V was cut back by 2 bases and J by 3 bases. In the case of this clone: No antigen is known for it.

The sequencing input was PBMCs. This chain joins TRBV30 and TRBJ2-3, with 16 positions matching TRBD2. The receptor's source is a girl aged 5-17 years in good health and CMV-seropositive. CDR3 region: CAWSPGLAGGPGTDTQYF. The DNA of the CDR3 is TGTGCCTGGAGTCCGGGACTAGCGGGGGGGCCGGGTACAGATACGCAGTATTTT.